Listed below are T cell receptor beta chains from one sample, sequenced in a study of blood T cell repertoires in COVID-19. Sequencing was performed with immunoSEQ multiplex PCR; in TCRdb, only in-frame clones are kept and a portion is missing. Among about 260,000 clones listed, 85% to 95% were seen once. What was sequenced was PBMCs or T cells enriched from blood (not recorded which). These receptors were collected from a man between 40 and 49 years old who had been exposed to COVID-19. The CDR3 runs from the conserved cysteine through the conserved F or W. D genes are given only for firm matches. For some rows the clone size is stated as once, few or many, or as a class when expanded; others skip it.

>TRBV7-2|once|.|TRBJ1-3
TGTGCCAGCAGCTTAGGTCCAGGGAGGTCTGGAAACACCATATATTTT
CASSLGPGRSGNTIYF
>TRBV15|.|.|TRBJ2-1
TGTGCCACCAGCAGTACAGGACCCAGCCCCTACAATGAGCAGTTCTTC
CATSSTGPSPYNEQFF
>TRBV5-1|.|TRBD1|TRBJ1-3
TGCGCCAGCAGCTGGACAGGAATCTCTGGAAACACCATATATTTT
CASSWTGISGNTIYF
>TRBV11-3|.|TRBD1|TRBJ1-1
TGTGCCAGCAGCTTAGTTGGGACAGGGTGGGACACTGAAGCTTTCTTT
CASSLVGTGWDTEAFF
>TRBV6-5|.|.|TRBJ2-2
TGTGCCAGCAGTTACGACAGTCTGATGGGGGAGCTGTTTTTT
CASSYDSLMGELFF
>TRBV28|.|.|TRBJ1-1
TGTGCCAGCAGTTTCGGGATGTTGACTGAAGCTTTCTTT
CASSFGMLTEAFF
>TRBV19|.|.|TRBJ1-2
TGTGCCAGTAGTATAGATTTGGGAGGGGAATTTGGCTACACCTTC
CASSIDLGGEFGYTF
>TRBV11-3|.|.|TRBJ1-3
TGTGCCAGCAGCTTAGGCGGGGACTACTCTGGAAACACCATATATTTT
CASSLGGDYSGNTIYF
>TRBV2|.|.|TRBJ2-1
TGTGCCAGCAGTGATATGGAGCAGTTCTTC
CASSDMEQFF
>TRBV19|.|TRBD1|TRBJ1-1
TGTGCCAGTAGTAACCCGGGACAGGAGTTGAACACTGAAGCTTTCTTT
CASSNPGQELNTEAFF
>TRBV6-5|.|TRBD1|TRBJ1-5
TGTGCCAGCAGGTCGGGACAGGGGGATCAGCCCCAGCATTTT
CASRSGQGDQPQHF
>TRBV4-1|.|.|TRBJ1-1
TGCGCCAGCAGCCAAGACGCAGGCAACACTGAAGCTTTCTTT
CASSQDAGNTEAFF
>TRBV28|.|TRBD2|TRBJ2-1
TGTGCCAGCAACTCCTTGGGGGGGAATGAGCAGTTCTTC
CASNSLGGNEQFF
>TRBV20-1|.|.|TRBJ2-7
TGCAGTGCTAGTATTACTCTCTACGAGCAGTACTTC
CSASITLYEQYF
>TRBV5-5|.|.|TRBJ1-1
TGTGCCAGCAGCTTGTACGGGGGAAACACTGAAGCTTTCTTT
CASSLYGGNTEAFF
>TRBV7-9|.|TRBD2|TRBJ2-2
TGTGCCAGCAGCACTAGCGGGAGGATTAACACCGGGGAGCTGTTTTTT
CASSTSGRINTGELFF
>TRBV19|.|TRBD1|TRBJ2-1
TGTGCCAGTAGACAGGGGAAAGATGAGCAGTTCTTC
CASRQGKDEQFF
>TRBV5-1|.|TRBD2|TRBJ2-1
TGCGCCAGCAGCAGCTCGGGACTAGCGGACTACAATGAGCAGTTCTTC
CASSSSGLADYNEQFF
>TRBV9|once|TRBD2|TRBJ2-5
TGTGCCAGCAGCTCTCCCAGTTCGGGGGGGCCCGGGGAGACCCAGTACTTC
CASSSPSSGGPGETQYF
>TRBV2|.|.|TRBJ2-7
TGTGCCAGACGACAGGAGAGCTCCTACGAGCAGTACTTC
CARRQESSYEQYF
>TRBV29-1|.|TRBD2|TRBJ2-2
TGCAGCGTTGACTCTCCTAGCGGGAGGGCCCCCGGGGAGCTGTTTTTT
CSVDSPSGRAPGELFF
>TRBV6-5|.|.|TRBJ1-1
TGTGCCAGCAGTCTTCGGAGTTTGAACACTGAAGCTTTCTTT
CASSLRSLNTEAFF
>TRBV2|.|TRBD1|TRBJ1-1
TGTGCCAGCAGCAGGACAGGGCGGGGGACTGAAGCTTTCTTT
CASSRTGRGTEAFF
>TRBV5-1|.|TRBD2|TRBJ2-7
TGCGCCAGCAGCTTGCCAGCGGGAGACGAGCAGTACTTC
CASSLPAGDEQYF